This T cell receptor (beta chain) was found in a study of blood T cell repertoires in COVID-19. Overall study context: There were acute and convalescent COVID-19 samples, and they came from the United States, Italy and Spain. The cDNA or gDNA used as material had been derived from T cells, B-cell-depleted T cells, or PBMCs.

The V end lost 2 bases, the J end lost 4 bases, and 14 bases lay between the germline ends. Looked up from germline, CDR1 is GTSNPN and CDR2 is SVGIG (reference sequence). The CDR3 has 14 residues. As handled by the study authors: Reference gene primer amplification in the assay estimated nucleated cell counts. Produced via immunoSEQ multiplex PCR; TCRdb's table is partial and in-frame only. From that table come the V and J calls and clone size; the DNA was used to work out D and trimming. This sample has 100,000 to 150,000 clones, with 85% to 90% found just once. The chain links TRBV30 to TRBJ1-2; maybe TRBD1 (5 bases). The origin of this receptor is a man older than 75 with active or convalescent COVID-19. Sequenced input: peripheral blood. The CDR3 nucleotides are TGTGCCTGGAGTAGACAGCCCACTTCCTATGGCTACACCTTC. Its protein is CAWSRQPTSYGYTF. Supplemented by reference TRBV30 and TRBJ1-2, the full variable domain reads SQTIHQWPATLVQPVGSPLSLECTVEGTSNPNLYWYRQAAGRGLQLLFYSVGIGQISSEVPQNLSASRPQDRQFILSSKKLLLSDSGFYLCAWSRQPTSYGYTFGSGTRLTVV.